These T cell receptor beta chains were read from a single sample in a study of T cell repertoires in aging, cancer and after chemotherapy. TCRdb recomputed calls from the multiplex PCR reads with MiXCR, one row per CDR3 protein. In the table there are fewer than 15,000 distinct CDR3 sequences, about 25% of which are singletons. Sample: blood. These receptor sequences come from a human donor in good health. Both conserved end residues are trimmed from each CDR3.

TRBJ2-7	TRBV6-2/TRBV6-3	ASSSYTGRKY
TRBJ1-1	TRBV4-3	ASSQRKGAEAF
TRBJ1-2	TRBV7-9	ASSQLQGLGSYGYT
TRBJ2-1	TRBV7-6	ASSTDGLAGANEQF
TRBJ1-5	TRBV6-5	ASSPTVQGLSNQPQH
TRBJ2-3	TRBV18	ASSPRSLAGAASTDTQY
TRBJ1-6	TRBV20-1	SAREGSSYNSPLH
TRBJ2-5	TRBV7-2	ASSWTSGGSETQY
TRBJ1-6	TRBV2	ASSEASSGALGSPLH
TRBJ2-7	TRBV6-2/TRBV6-3	ASSYVPGPTYEQY
TRBJ2-4	TRBV20-1	SASAQGRNIQY
TRBJ2-7	TRBV11-1	ASSLPRGTDDEQY
TRBJ1-2	TRBV7-3	ASSLGGRGTGVHYGYT
TRBJ2-3	TRBV6-5	ASRRDRATDTQY
TRBJ2-2	TRBV20-1	SARERKVNTGELF
TRBJ2-3	TRBV12-3/TRBV12-4	ASSSPSVLDTQY
TRBJ2-7	TRBV18	ASSPNRGSDEQY
TRBJ2-3	TRBV5-6	ASSLVALGDTQY
TRBJ1-4	TRBV30	AWRTDRKTGLF
TRBJ2-1	TRBV18	ASSQGQDNEQF
TRBJ1-1	TRBV13	ASRSLRSEAF
TRBJ2-7	TRBV7-9	ASSLVGREHAYDYEQY
TRBJ2-7	TRBV6-5	ASRDRGVRSYEQY
TRBJ1-3	TRBV6-5	ASSYGWASSGNTIY
TRBJ2-5	TRBV6-6	ASSSNGFQETQY
TRBJ2-2	TRBV7-7	ASSQSRGLNTGELF
TRBJ2-5	TRBV20-1	SASPSGGETQY
TRBJ2-7	TRBV20-1	SALTSGTPSYEQY
TRBJ1-5	TRBV6-6	ASSSVAGQPQH
TRBJ1-1	TRBV12-3/TRBV12-4	ASRIGELNTEAF
TRBJ2-1	TRBV7-2	ASSPTPRSGLAGDNEQF
TRBJ1-5	TRBV6-5	ASSGQGANQPQH
TRBJ2-5	TRBV24-1	ATSAGTYQETQY
TRBJ1-6	TRBV7-3	ASSATSNSPLH
TRBJ1-1	TRBV5-1	ASSLVGGNTEAF
TRBJ1-2	TRBV30	AWSVKTVKNPYT
TRBJ2-1	TRBV20-1	SASQTSGPNEQF
TRBJ2-1	TRBV7-2	ASSFTTGGYNEQF
TRBJ2-5	TRBV4-3	ASSQDGGTETQY
TRBJ1-6	TRBV5-6	ASSWRTGEQVSYNSPLH
TRBJ1-2	TRBV7-2	AITGRSNYGYT
TRBJ2-4	TRBV7-2	ASSFDKQKNIQY
TRBJ1-4	TRBV5-5	ASSLVPVEKLF
TRBJ2-7	TRBV7-2	ASSLYGSSYEQY
TRBJ1-1	TRBV6-5	ASSSTLNTEAF
TRBJ1-6	TRBV5-1	ASSLVAGGGSPLH
TRBJ1-2	TRBV20-1	SAPRGGITYGYT
TRBJ1-3	TRBV21-1	ASSATGVGNTIY
TRBJ1-1	TRBV6-2/TRBV6-3	ASSAYRGKAF
TRBJ1-5	TRBV12-3/TRBV12-4	ASSLQGGNQPQH
TRBJ2-3	TRBV7-9	ASSAWTSTDTQY
TRBJ1-2	TRBV10-3	AISESVSGPGGYGYT
TRBJ1-5	TRBV12-3/TRBV12-4	ASSLMGGYQPQH
TRBJ2-7	TRBV5-4	ASSLGQGRSYEQY
TRBJ2-5	TRBV15	ATSNPGQGGETQY
TRBJ2-5	TRBV19	ASSDGRSAQETQY
TRBJ1-1	TRBV19	ASTEQYPRTNLAAF